The clone carrying this T cell receptor (beta chain) was counted at least ten times. This sample was taken from a study of early T cells in non-severe SARS-CoV-2 infection. CDR1 is SGHDN, CDR2 FVKESK, per germline. Trimming took 2 bases from V and 8 from J; bases not matched to a gene: 17. The CDR3 is 17 residues long. One entry per CDR3 protein results from TCRdb running MiXCR on the 5' RACE reads. Seen here are 20,000 to 30,000 distinct CDR3 sequences, just over 4% observed once, and the top ten hold 6.2%. The sequence was obtained from an adult who was a healthcare worker with PCR-confirmed SARS-CoV-2 infection or an uninfected control (not recorded which). This chain uses TRBV14 with TRBJ1-2; 7 bases match TRBD1. Input material: whole blood. The CDR3 protein is CASSQTATGRNRRGYTF. In nucleotides, the CDR3 is TGTGCCAGCAGCCAAACCGCGACAGGGAGGAATCGTCGCGGCTACACCTTC.